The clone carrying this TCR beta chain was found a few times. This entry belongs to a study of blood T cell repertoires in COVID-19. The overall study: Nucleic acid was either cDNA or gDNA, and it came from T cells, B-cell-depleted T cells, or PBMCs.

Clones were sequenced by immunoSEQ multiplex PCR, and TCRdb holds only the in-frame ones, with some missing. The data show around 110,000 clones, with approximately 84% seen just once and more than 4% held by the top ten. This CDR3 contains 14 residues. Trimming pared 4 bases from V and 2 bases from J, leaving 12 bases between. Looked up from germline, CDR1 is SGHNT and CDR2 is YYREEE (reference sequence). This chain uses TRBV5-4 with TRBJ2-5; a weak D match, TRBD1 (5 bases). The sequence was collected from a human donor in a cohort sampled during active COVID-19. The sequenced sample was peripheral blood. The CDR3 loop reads CASSTRDRQETQYF. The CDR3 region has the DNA TGTGCCAGCAGCACGAGAGACAGACAAGAGACCCAGTACTTC.